The T cell receptor (beta chain) described here comes from a study of neoadjuvant nivolumab and ipilimumab in lung cancer. Study-wide background: Nivolumab 3 mg/kg was given days 1, 15 and 29, plus ipilimumab 1 mg/kg day 1 in combination. Findings of the study overall: TCR clonality did not significantly correlate with pathologic tumor regression.

CDR3 length: 12 residues. Looked up from germline, CDR1 is MNHNY and CDR2 is SVGAGI (reference sequence). V was clipped by 8 bases and J by 1 base, with 7 bases between them. With respect to this clone: Its specificity is not known.

Method: immunoSEQ multiplex PCR; TCRdb's copy keeps in-frame clones and lacks some. This sample has roughly 30,000 clones, with approximately 90% found just once. The specimen was peripheral blood, collected after neoadjuvant nivolumab, alone or with ipilimumab, at or shortly before surgery. V gene TRBV6-6 combines with J gene TRBJ2-3, with D unclear. The source of this sequence is an adult with non-small cell lung cancer. The CDR3 nucleotides are TGTGCCAGCGGTGGGGGCACAGATACGCAGTATTTT. Its protein product is CASGGGTDTQYF.